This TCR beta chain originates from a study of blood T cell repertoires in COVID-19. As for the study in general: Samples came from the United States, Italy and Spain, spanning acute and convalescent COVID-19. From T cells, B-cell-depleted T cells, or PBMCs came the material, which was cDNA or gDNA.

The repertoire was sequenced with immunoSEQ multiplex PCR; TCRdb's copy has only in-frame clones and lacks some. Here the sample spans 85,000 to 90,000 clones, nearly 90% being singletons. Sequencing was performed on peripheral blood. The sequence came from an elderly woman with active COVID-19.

CDR3 sequence: CAIAGEQETQYF. DNA of the CDR3: TGTGCCATCGCGGGGGAGCAAGAGACCCAGTACTTC. The chain couples TRBV10-3 to TRBJ2-5; 7 nucleotides line up with TRBD2. The CDR3 runs 12 residues. The V and J ends lost 8 bases and 2 bases, in that order; junction bases with no gene match: 2. The germline gives CDR1 ENHRY, CDR2 SYGVKD.